This T cell receptor beta chain was sequenced in a study of T cell repertoires in cytomegalovirus infection. Study information: Signatures in public TCR beta sequences pointed to both CMV infection and matching HLA type.

With regard to this clonotype: Its antigen is unidentified.

The V end was cut by 1 base, the J end by 8 bases, with 15 bases between. This CDR3 contains 15 residues. Germline V gene sequence: CDR1 SGHTA, CDR2 FQGNSA. TCRdb used MiXCR to reprocess the reads, holding one entry per CDR3 protein. The repertoire holds roughly 350,000 distinct CDR3 sequences, with 34% as singletons. V and J are TRBV7-2 and TRBJ2-1; D unresolved. The material sequenced was cultured PBMCs, taken from culture after CMV antigen stimulation. The receptor was isolated from a human donor in good health (CMV status not recorded). Some clones in this sample may be carry-over from other donors' samples. The CDR3 here is CASSLEVGLVDEQFF. CDR3 bases: TGTGCCAGCAGCTTAGAAGTGGGCCTAGTCGATGAGCAGTTCTTC. Looking up the rest from reference TRBV7-2 and TRBJ2-1 gives the full variable domain: GAGVSQSPSNKVTEKGKDVELRCDPISGHTALYWYRQSLGQGLEFLIYFQGNSAPDKSGLPSDRFSAERTGGSVSTLTIQRTQQEDSAVYLCASSLEVGLVDEQFFGPGTRLTVL.